This is a list of T cell receptor beta chains from one sample in a study of cytomegalovirus exposure and HLA in healthy donors. Here immunoSEQ multiplex PCR was the method, and the copy in TCRdb shows in-frame clones only, minus some. The sample has 150,000 to 200,000 clones, roughly four fifths seen once. Sequencing used PBMCs. The receptors were gathered from a boy younger than 10 in good health and CMV-seronegative. CDR3s include the opening cysteine and the closing phenylalanine or tryptophan. Fields, in order: J gene, V gene, CDR3 protein.

TRBJ1-2	TRBV15	CATSRDSNYGYTF
TRBJ1-1	TRBV7-8	CASSFSRTVNTEAFF
TRBJ2-5	TRBV7-2	CASSSRAGGGKTQYF
TRBJ2-7	TRBV7-9	CSSSLGLGAASYEQYF
TRBJ2-1	TRBV28	CASSYGGGSYNEQFF
TRBJ2-5	TRBV2	CASTRDRGRETQYF
TRBJ1-1	TRBV13	CASSTRQQNTEAFF
TRBJ2-5	TRBV7-6	CASSPPDIERETQYF
TRBJ2-5	TRBV7-2	CASSSGGQAETQYF
TRBJ1-6	TRBV5-1	CASSLDGDGPLHF
TRBJ2-3	TRBV18	CASSPQGADTQYF
TRBJ1-2	TRBV19	CASSHKAQGHYGYTF
TRBJ2-2	TRBV19	CASKGQGAGELFF
TRBJ2-1	TRBV29-1	CSVGGGTGGEQFF
TRBJ2-5	TRBV2	CASSERRGGVETQYF
TRBJ1-2	TRBV30	CAWRGALWTGREANYGYTF
TRBJ2-3	TRBV19	CASRPWGGADTQYF
TRBJ1-3	TRBV2	CASRERSGNTIYF
TRBJ2-1	TRBV7-3	CASSAGAPNEQFF
TRBJ2-5	TRBV21-1	CASSPGPGQETQYF
TRBJ1-2	TRBV7-2	CASSFSYGYTF
TRBJ1-1	TRBV5-1	CASSIETGFRAEAFF
TRBJ1-3	TRBV4-1	CASSQGQGSGNTIYF
TRBJ1-2	TRBV18	CASSPLPGQGAINYGYTF
-	TRBV27	CASSPDRGLREQYF
TRBJ2-5	TRBV5-4	CASTSLRQGIETQYF
TRBJ2-7	TRBV19	CASEDRLTGEQYF
TRBJ2-2	TRBV27	CASTTGNTGELFF
TRBJ2-5	TRBV7-2	CASSLNPTGGMETQYF
TRBJ2-5	TRBV18	CASSLSYNQETQYF
TRBJ2-6	TRBV4-3	CASSQQQGGASGANVLTF
TRBJ1-4	TRBV4-2	CASSHLGKRRDNEKLFF
TRBJ1-2	TRBV18	CASSSLRGNYGYTF
TRBJ1-1	TRBV6-5	CASSYIRGSDTEAFF
TRBJ2-1	TRBV4-1	CASSQGGGGAYNEQFF
TRBJ1-2	TRBV9	CASSNYRGWGYGYTF
TRBJ1-5	TRBV4-3	CASSQDRTGGHQPQHF
TRBJ1-1	TRBV29-1	CSGYRHTEAFF
TRBJ1-2	TRBV27	CASSLSTGIGGYTF
TRBJ2-7	TRBV21-1	CASSLRGRDRQPYEQYF
TRBJ1-1	TRBV7-2	CASSPRGGFTEAFF
TRBJ1-2	TRBV2	CASRPTRQGDGGYTF